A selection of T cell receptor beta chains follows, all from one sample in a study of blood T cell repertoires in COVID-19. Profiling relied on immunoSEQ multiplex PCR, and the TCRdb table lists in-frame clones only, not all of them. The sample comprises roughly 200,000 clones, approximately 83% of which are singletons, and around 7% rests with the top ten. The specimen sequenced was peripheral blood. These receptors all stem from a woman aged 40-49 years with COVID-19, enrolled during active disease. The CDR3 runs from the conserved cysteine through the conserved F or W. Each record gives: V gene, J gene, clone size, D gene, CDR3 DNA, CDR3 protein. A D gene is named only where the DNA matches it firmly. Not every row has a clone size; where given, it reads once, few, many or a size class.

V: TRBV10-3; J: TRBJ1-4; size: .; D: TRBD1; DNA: TGTGCCATCAGTGAGGGGACAGGGAATGAAAAACTGTTTTTT; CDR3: CAISEGTGNEKLFF
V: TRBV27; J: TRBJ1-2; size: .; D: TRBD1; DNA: TGTGCCAGCAGAGCCAGGACAGGAGCGACGGTGGGCTACACCTTC; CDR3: CASRARTGATVGYTF
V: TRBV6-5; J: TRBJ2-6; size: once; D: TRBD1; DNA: TGTGCCAGCAGGCGACAGGGTTCTGGGGCCAACGTCCTGACTTTC; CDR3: CASRRQGSGANVLTF
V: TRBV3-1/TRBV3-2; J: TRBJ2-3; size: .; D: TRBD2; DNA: TGTGCCAGCTTTAGCGGGAGGGGGACAGATACGCAGTATTTT; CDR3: CASFSGRGTDTQYF
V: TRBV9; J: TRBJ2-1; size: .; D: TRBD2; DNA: TGTGCCAGCAGCGTAGGGCTAGCGGGAGTTGAGCAGTTCTTC; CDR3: CASSVGLAGVEQFF
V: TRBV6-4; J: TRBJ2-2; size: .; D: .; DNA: TGTGCCAAACTGCGGGCCGGGGAGCTGTTTTTT; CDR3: CAKLRAGELFF
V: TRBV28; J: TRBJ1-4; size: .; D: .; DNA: TGTGCCAGCAGTTTGGACGGGATTGAAAAACTGTTTTTT; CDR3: CASSLDGIEKLFF
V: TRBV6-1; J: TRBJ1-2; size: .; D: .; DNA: TGTGCCAGCAGTGAGGCCCCACACGATGGCTACACCTTC; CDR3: CASSEAPHDGYTF
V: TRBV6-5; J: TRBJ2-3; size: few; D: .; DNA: TGTGCCAGCAGTTACCTTTCGGGTTCCACAGATACGCAGTATTTT; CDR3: CASSYLSGSTDTQYF
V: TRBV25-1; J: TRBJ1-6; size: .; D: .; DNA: TGTGCCAGCAGTAACAGGAATAATTCACCCCTCCACTTT; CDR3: CASSNRNNSPLHF
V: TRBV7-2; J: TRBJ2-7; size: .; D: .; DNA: TGTGCCAGCAGCCCAGGCGTATTCTCCCACTACGAGCAGTACTTC; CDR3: CASSPGVFSHYEQYF
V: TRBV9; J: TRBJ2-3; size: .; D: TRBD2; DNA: TGTGCCAGCAGCGTACTAGCGGGCATTAGCACAGATACGCAGTATTTT; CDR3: CASSVLAGISTDTQYF
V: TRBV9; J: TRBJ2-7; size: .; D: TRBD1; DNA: TGTGCCAGCAGCGGCAGGGGGAGCTACGAGCAGTACTTC; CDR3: CASSGRGSYEQYF
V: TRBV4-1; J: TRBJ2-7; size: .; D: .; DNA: TGCGCCAGCAGCCAACAGACCACGGGGGAGCAGTACTTC; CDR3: CASSQQTTGEQYF
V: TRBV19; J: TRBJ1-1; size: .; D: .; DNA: TGTGCCAGTAGTCCCCGTGGGGGGGGTAGTACGAACACTGAAGCTTTCTTT; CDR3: CASSPRGGGSTNTEAFF
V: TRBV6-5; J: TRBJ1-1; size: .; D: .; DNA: TGTGCCAGCACCATTGCAATGAGTGGCGGTGAAGCTTTCTTT; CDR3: CASTIAMSGGEAFF
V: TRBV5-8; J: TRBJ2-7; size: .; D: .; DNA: TGTGCCAGCAGCTACCCACCCGCAGGGCCGCAATCCTACGAGCAGTACTTC; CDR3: CASSYPPAGPQSYEQYF
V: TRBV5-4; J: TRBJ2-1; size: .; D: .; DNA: TGTGCCAGCAGCTGGAGGTATGGGGATGAGCAGTTCTTC; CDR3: CASSWRYGDEQFF
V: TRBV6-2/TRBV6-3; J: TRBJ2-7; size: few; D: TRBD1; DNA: TGTGCCAGCAGTTACTTACAGGACAGGGAGTACGAGCAGTACTTC; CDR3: CASSYLQDREYEQYF
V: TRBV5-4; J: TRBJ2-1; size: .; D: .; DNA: TGTGCCAGCAGCCCGTCCGGGATGGGTTCCTACAATGAGCAGTTCTTC; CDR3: CASSPSGMGSYNEQFF
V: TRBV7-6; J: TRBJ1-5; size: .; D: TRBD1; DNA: TGTGCCAGCAGCTCAAGGGGGCCGGGTCAGCCCCAGCATTTT; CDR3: CASSSRGPGQPQHF
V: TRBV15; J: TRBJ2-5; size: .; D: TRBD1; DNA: TGTGCCATTTCCAGGGGGCGCCAAGAGACCCAGTACTTC; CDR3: CAISRGRQETQYF
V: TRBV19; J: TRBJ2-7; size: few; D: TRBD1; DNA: TGTGCCAGTAGTAGAGGGACAGGGTACAACGAGCAGTACTTC; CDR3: CASSRGTGYNEQYF
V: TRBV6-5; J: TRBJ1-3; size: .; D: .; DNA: TGTGCCAGCACTCCGGTAGTACCGGGAAACACCATATATTTT; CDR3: CASTPVVPGNTIYF
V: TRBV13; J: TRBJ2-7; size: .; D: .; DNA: TGTGCCAGCAGCCAGACTACCTACGAGCAGTACTTC; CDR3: CASSQTTYEQYF
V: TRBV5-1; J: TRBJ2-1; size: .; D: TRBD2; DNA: TGCGCCAGCAGCGAAAGCGGGAGGATTGTTCTCTTC; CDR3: CASSESGRIVLF
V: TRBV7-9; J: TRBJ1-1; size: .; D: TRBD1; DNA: TGTGCCAGCAGTAAAACCGGGACAGGGGGAGGAACTGAAGCTTTCTTT; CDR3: CASSKTGTGGGTEAFF
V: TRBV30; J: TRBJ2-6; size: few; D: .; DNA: TGTGCCTGGAGTGACGGTGAGGCTGGGGCCAACGTCCTGACTTTC; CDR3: CAWSDGEAGANVLTF
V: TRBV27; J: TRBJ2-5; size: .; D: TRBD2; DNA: TGTGCCAGCAGTTCTGGCGGCCTAGCGGGAGGGCTGGCTAAGTCTGGTAGGGAGACCCAGTACTTC; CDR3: CASSSGGLAGGLAKSGRETQYF
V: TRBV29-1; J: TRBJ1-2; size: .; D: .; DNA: TGCAGCGGTGACGGGAACTATGGCTACACCTTC; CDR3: CSGDGNYGYTF
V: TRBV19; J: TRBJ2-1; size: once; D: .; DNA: TGTGCCAGTACTTCCAGGGGCAATGAGCAGTTCTTC; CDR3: CASTSRGNEQFF
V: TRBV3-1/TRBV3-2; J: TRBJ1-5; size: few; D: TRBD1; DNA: TGTGCCAGCAGCCAAGGCGGGACAGGCAATCAGCCCCAGCATTTT; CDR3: CASSQGGTGNQPQHF
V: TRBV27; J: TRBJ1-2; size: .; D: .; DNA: TGTGCCAGCAGTTTTGCAGGCACCTATGGCTACACCTTC; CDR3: CASSFAGTYGYTF
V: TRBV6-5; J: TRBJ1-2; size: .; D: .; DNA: TGTGCCAGCAGTAATGGACTTACCTATGGCTACACCTTC; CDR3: CASSNGLTYGYTF
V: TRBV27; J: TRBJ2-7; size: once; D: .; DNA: TGTGCCAGCAGTACACAGGGAACGCCGACCTACGAGCAGTACTTC; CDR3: CASSTQGTPTYEQYF
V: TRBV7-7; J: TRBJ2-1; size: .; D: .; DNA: TGTGCCAGCAGCTTAGAGGGCAGGGCTCCCTACAATGAGCAGTTCTTC; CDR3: CASSLEGRAPYNEQFF